Shown below are 21 T cell receptor beta chains from a single sample sequenced in a study of CD8 T cells in Susac syndrome. cDNA came from roughly 0.53 to 1 ug RNA primed by random hexamers. TCRdb itself ran the immunoSEQ multiplex PCR reads through MiXCR, one entry per CDR3 protein. Of approximately 180,000 distinct CDR3 sequences in the sample, approximately 96% are singletons; the top ten hold under 0.095%. The material sequenced was CD4+ T cells from PBMCs. Receptors were obtained from a human donor with multiple sclerosis.

V gene TRBV7-9 combines with J gene TRBJ2-7; 8 positions match TRBD1. Germline V gene data show CDR1 as SEHNR and CDR2 as FQNEAQ (reference sequence). Trimming removed 7 bases from V and 6 bases from J; junction bases left unmatched: 11. This CDR3 has 14 amino acids. Written as DNA, the CDR3 is TGTGCCAGCACCCGACAGGGGTCCCAACTCGAGCAGTACTTC. Its translation is CASTRQGSQLEQYF. The whole variable domain, remainder taken from reference TRBV7-9 and TRBJ2-7, is DTGVSQNPRHKITKRGQNVTFRCDPISEHNRLYWYRQTLGQGPEFLTYFQNEAQLEKSRLLSDRFSAERPKGSFSTLEIQRTEQGDSAMYLCASTRQGSQLEQYFGPGTRLTVT.

The chain carries TRBV29-1 and TRBJ1-2, with 9 bases matching TRBD1. Germline V CDR1 and CDR2: SQVTM, ANQGSEA. CDR3 size: 13 residues. J lost 5 bases, V lost 6 bases, and 7 bases had no gene match. CDR3 in DNA: TGCAGCGTCGCTCCGGGACAGGGTTATGGCTACACCTTC. Translated: CSVAPGQGYGYTF.

The chain couples TRBV19 to TRBJ1-2, with D possibly matching TRBD1 (5 bases). The ends were cut back, 5 bases at V and 7 bases at J, with 11 bases in the middle. In germline, CDR1 is LNHDA, CDR2 SQIVND (reference sequence). CDR3 length: 12 residues. CDR3 nucleotides: TGTGCCAGTAGTGGGACTGGAGCTGGCTACACCTTC. It encodes CASSGTGAGYTF.

V gene TRBV2 combines with J gene TRBJ1-1; TRBD1 is a possible D gene (5 bases). Looked up from germline, CDR1 is SNHLY and CDR2 is FYNNEI. The ends were cut back, 4 bases at V and 5 bases at J, with 17 bases in the middle. The CDR3 consists of 15 residues. In nucleotides, the CDR3 is TGTGCCAGCAGTGGGGGGTGGAGGGGAGGAACTGAAGCTTTCTTT. This gives the protein CASSGGWRGGTEAFF.

The J gene is TRBJ2-3, the V gene TRBV5-6; 11 positions match TRBD2. V gave up 1 base and J gave up 3 bases; unmatched junction bases: 4. Germline V lookup: CDR1 SGHDT, CDR2 YYEEEE. This CDR3 has 16 residues. CDR3 bases: TGTGCCAGCAGCTTGACTAGCGGGGGCGGGACAGATACGCAGTATTTT. Amino acids: CASSLTSGGGTDTQYF.

V gene TRBV7-2 combines with J gene TRBJ1-1; possibly TRBD1 for D (5 bases). The CDR3 consists of 13 residues. V lost 1 base to trimming and J lost 10 bases, with 13 bases between them. Germline CDR1 SGHTA, CDR2 FQGNSA. CDR3 in amino acids: CASSLGGGVGAFF. Written as DNA, the CDR3 is TGTGCCAGCAGCTTAGGTGGAGGGGTAGGAGCTTTCTTT.

The chain links TRBV29-1 to TRBJ1-2; TRBD1 aligns across 8 bases. CDR1 is SQVTM and CDR2 is ANQGSEA in the germline V gene. CDR3 length: 12 amino acids. CDR3 residues: CSASTGGYGYTF. The CDR3 nucleotides read TGCAGTGCTAGTACAGGGGGCTATGGCTACACCTTC.

The chain recombines TRBV29-1 with TRBJ1-3; 8 bases are shared with TRBD1. V dropped 7 bases and J dropped 0; count of bases not matched to a gene: 14. The CDR3 is 17 amino acids. CDR1 is SQVTM, CDR2 ANQGSEA, per germline. The CDR3 loop is CSAGGEAGQGSGNTIYF. CDR3 DNA sequence: TGCAGCGCCGGGGGGGAGGCAGGACAGGGCTCTGGAAACACCATATATTTT.

The V call is TRBV27, the J call TRBJ2-5, with 10 bases that match TRBD1. CDR1 MNHEY and CDR2 SMNVEV come from the germline V gene (reference sequence). This CDR3 spans 16 amino acids. V lost 5 bases to trimming and J lost 0 bases; unmatched junction nucleotides: 6. The CDR3 DNA follows: TGTGCCAGCAGTCTAGGACAGGGGGTGTACCAAGAGACCCAGTACTTC. Encoded protein: CASSLGQGVYQETQYF.

The CDR3 sequence is CASSVAPGANTEAFF. In DNA, the CDR3 is TGTGCCAGCAGCGTAGCTCCCGGGGCGAACACTGAAGCTTTCTTT. The chain carries TRBV9 and TRBJ1-1; the D gene is possibly TRBD1 (5 bases). This CDR3 is built from 15 residues. Germline CDR1 reads SGDLS; CDR2 reads YYNGEE. Deletions cut 0 bases from V and 1 base from J, with 10 bases between.

This chain connects TRBV4-1 to TRBJ1-6, with a possible D match to TRBD1 (5 bases). Germline assignment: CDR1 MGHRA and CDR2 YSYEKL. The CDR3 totals 14 residues. With 8 bases removed from V and 6 bases from J, the gap between germline ends came to 14 bases. The CDR3 region has the DNA TGCGCCAGCTCTCCGGGACCGCTTAATTCACCCCTCCACTTT. Protein product: CASSPGPLNSPLHF.

The V and J genes are TRBV7-9 and TRBJ1-6, with D unresolved. The length of the CDR3 is 14 residues. With 4 bases removed from V and 6 bases from J, the gap between germline ends came to 10 bases. In germline, CDR1 is SEHNR, CDR2 FQNEAQ (reference sequence). The CDR3 nucleotides are TGTGCCAGCAGCTCGGCCAGGTTTAATTCACCCCTCCACTTT. Translated: CASSSARFNSPLHF.

The chain joins TRBV15 to TRBJ2-3; 8 nucleotides align to TRBD2. Germline V gene sequence: CDR1 LNHNV, CDR2 YYDKDF (reference sequence). The V gene end was trimmed by 3 bases and the J gene end by 10 bases; junction bases not matched to a gene: 3. The CDR3 runs 12 residues. DNA of the CDR3: TGTGCCACCAGCAGGGGACTAGAGCCGCAGTATTTT. It codes for CATSRGLEPQYF.

The gene calls are TRBV12-3 or TRBV12-4 and TRBJ2-1, with D unclear. The CDR3 is 11 amino acids. Trimming pared 6 bases from V and 9 bases from J, leaving 9 bases between. The CDR3 nucleotides read TGTGCCAGCAGCCCTGTGGGTGAGCAGTTCTTC. Amino acids: CASSPVGEQFF.

As regards this clonotype: A junction end diverges from the germline sequence, so it may reflect a read error. The chain uses TRBV7-7 and TRBJ1-1; D is ambiguous. The CDR3 is 13 amino acids. CDR1 and CDR2 (germline): SSHAT, FNYEAQ (reference sequence). As DNA, the CDR3 is TGTGCTAGCAGCTCTCAATGGAACACTGAAGCTTTCTTT. The encoded protein is CASSSQWNTEAFF.

The rearrangement uses TRBV18 and TRBJ2-5; perhaps D is TRBD1 or TRBD2 (5 bases each). This CDR3 region has 15 residues. From germline, CDR1 is KGHSH and CDR2 LQKENI. The V and J ends lost 0 bases and 3 bases respectively, with 11 bases between them. This CDR3 reads CASSPPGTAEETQYF. The CDR3 region has the DNA TGTGCCAGCTCACCACCGGGGACGGCGGAAGAGACCCAGTACTTC.

The rearrangement uses TRBV12-3 or TRBV12-4 and TRBJ1-1; D remains unclear. Trimming removed 4 bases at V and 1 base at J, with 10 bases between. The CDR3 has 14 amino acids. In DNA, the CDR3 is TGTGCCAGCAGTTCCCTAGGGAGGAACACTGAAGCTTTCTTT. Translating gives CASSSLGRNTEAFF.

This sequence joins TRBV29-1 and TRBJ1-2; D may be TRBD1 (5 bases). V was shortened by 1 base and J by 7 bases, with 16 bases between the two germline ends. In germline, CDR1 is SQVTM, CDR2 ANQGSEA. The CDR3 is 14 residues long. The CDR3 nucleotides are TGCAGCGTTGAAGGGGCTGGGTTCGGGGGTGGCTACACCTTC. It translates to CSVEGAGFGGGYTF.

The rearrangement uses TRBV25-1 and TRBJ2-3; weak D call: TRBD1 (5 bases). With 2 bases removed from V and 2 bases from J, the gap between germline ends came to 11 bases. The CDR3 loop spans 15 amino acids. Germline loops: CDR1 MGHDK, CDR2 SYGVNS. The CDR3 nucleotides read TGTGCCAGCAGTGAAAGGGGCAGGGTCACAGATACGCAGTATTTT. Translating gives CASSERGRVTDTQYF. The whole variable domain, remainder taken from reference TRBV25-1 and TRBJ2-3, is EADIYQTPRYLVIGTGKKITLECSQTMGHDKMYWYQQDPGMELHLIHYSYGVNSTEKGDLSSESTVSRIRTEHFPLTLESARPSHTSQYLCASSERGRVTDTQYFGPGTRLTVL.

V is TRBV19 and J is TRBJ2-1, with 12 bases aligning to TRBD2. CDR3 length: 17 amino acids. The V segment lost 5 bases and the J segment 3 bases; nucleotides outside the gene matches: 8. Germline loops: CDR1 LNHDA, CDR2 SQIVND (reference sequence). The CDR3 sequence is CASSFEGLAGFYNEQFF. The CDR3 DNA reads as TGTGCCAGTAGTTTCGAAGGACTAGCGGGGTTCTACAATGAGCAGTTCTTC. Combining the CDR3 with reference TRBV19 and TRBJ2-1 gives the whole variable domain DGGITQSPKYLFRKEGQNVTLSCEQNLNHDAMYWYRQDPGQGLRLIYYSQIVNDFQKGDIAEGYSVSREKKESFPLTVTSAQKNPTAFYLCASSFEGLAGFYNEQFFGPGTRLTVL.

The rearrangement links TRBV9 to TRBJ2-2; D call uncertain. Trimming stripped 1 base from V and 0 bases from J, with 13 bases between. The CDR3 has 17 residues. Germline CDR1 reads SGDLS; CDR2 reads YYNGEE. The CDR3 DNA is TGTGCCAGCAGCGTACGATCAGGATTCGCGAACACCGGGGAGCTGTTTTTT. This encodes CASSVRSGFANTGELFF.